Below are 13 T cell receptor beta chains sequenced from a single sample in a study of blood T cell repertoires in COVID-19. This table comes from immunoSEQ multiplex PCR, and its TCRdb copy is limited to in-frame clones, with some not included. The repertoire holds about 160,000 clones, about 87% seen once, with less than 5% in the top ten. The sequencing input was peripheral blood. The receptors come from a woman aged 60 to 75 who had recovered from COVID-19.

The rearrangement links TRBV4-1 to TRBJ1-4; 8 bases match TRBD1. This CDR3 has 13 residues. The J segment lost 7 bases and the V segment lost 8 bases, leaving 6 bases of the junction unmatched. Per germline, CDR1 MGHRA and CDR2 YSYEKL. The CDR3 protein is CASLPGTGEKLFF. CDR3 coding DNA: TGCGCCAGCCTCCCTGGGACAGGTGAAAAACTGTTTTTT.

The chain has TRBV4-1 and TRBJ2-5; 7 nucleotides match TRBD1. Germline-derived CDR1 and CDR2 are MGHRA and YSYEKL. This CDR3 has 13 residues. Trimming removed 8 bases from V and 2 bases from J; junction bases left unmatched: 5. The CDR3 sequence is CASSRQGQETQYF. CDR3 coding DNA: TGCGCCAGCTCGAGACAGGGACAAGAGACCCAGTACTTC.

V is TRBV19 and J is TRBJ1-2; D remains ambiguous. The V gene's germline CDR1 is LNHDA and CDR2 SQIVND (reference sequence). Deletions cut 3 bases from V and 4 bases from J, with 9 bases between. The CDR3 runs 13 residues. CDR3 sequence: CASSIGSSYGYTF. In nucleotides, the CDR3 is TGTGCCAGTAGTATTGGGAGCTCCTATGGCTACACCTTC.

The CDR3: CASSSGSGTYEQYF. In nucleotides, the CDR3 is TGTGCCAGCAGCTCTGGTAGTGGTACCTACGAGCAGTACTTC. The V gene is TRBV7-8, the J gene TRBJ2-7; D is unresolved. The length of the CDR3 is 14 residues. CDR1 is SGHVS, CDR2 FQNEAQ, per germline. V lost 4 bases to trimming and J lost 2 bases, with 12 bases between them. Supplemented by reference TRBV7-8 and TRBJ2-7, the full variable domain reads GAGVSQSPRYKVAKRGQDVALRCDPISGHVSLFWYQQALGQGPEFLTYFQNEAQLDKSGLPSDRFFAERPEGSVSTLKIQRTQQEDSAVYLCASSSGSGTYEQYFGPGTRLTVT.

This clone was seen a single time. The rearrangement links TRBV28 to TRBJ2-1; 14 bases are a match to TRBD2. Germline CDR1 and CDR2: MDHEN and SYDVKM. The ends lost 4 bases at V and 8 bases at J; junction bases unmatched: 4. The CDR3 spans 15 residues. CDR3 region: CASSWTSGGTYEQFF. The CDR3 nucleotides read TGTGCCAGCAGTTGGACTAGCGGGGGGACCTATGAGCAGTTCTTC.

This sequence joins TRBV4-3 and TRBJ2-7; D is possibly TRBD1 (5 bases). This CDR3 has 13 residues. Deletions cut 2 bases from V and 10 bases from J, with 15 bases between. Germline V gene sequence: CDR1 LGHNA, CDR2 YSLEER. CDR3 sequence: CASSQSTGYLQYF. CDR3 nucleotides: TGCGCCAGCAGCCAATCAACAGGATACCTACAGTACTTC.

The genes are TRBV5-1 and TRBJ2-7, with 9 bases lining up with TRBD1. J was trimmed by 4 bases and V by 1 base; bases with no gene match: 3. The germline V gene has CDR1 SGHRS and CDR2 YFSETQ. There are 14 residues in the CDR3. The CDR3, as DNA: TGCGCCAGCAGCTTGACAGGGGGCGCGTACGAGCAGTACTTC. As protein: CASSLTGGAYEQYF.

The V call is TRBV29-1, the J call TRBJ2-3; 8 bases line up with TRBD2. This CDR3 has 14 residues. The junction had 5 bases not matched to a gene; V was cut back by 3 bases and J by 3 bases. From germline, CDR1 is SQVTM and CDR2 ANQGSEA. CDR3 protein: CSVESRGATDTQYF. CDR3 DNA: TGCAGCGTTGAGTCGCGGGGGGCAACAGATACGCAGTATTTT.

The chain couples TRBV28 to TRBJ2-7, with a tentative D call TRBD2 (5 bases). The germline V and J ends were trimmed by 5 bases and 0 bases, with 11 bases remaining between them. Germline CDR1 is MDHEN and CDR2 is SYDVKM. The CDR3 spans 14 residues. The CDR3 sequence: CASSRGQLSYEQYF. As DNA, the CDR3 is TGTGCCAGCAGTCGGGGTCAGCTCTCCTACGAGCAGTACTTC.

The chain links TRBV28 to TRBJ1-6; TRBD1 matches at 9 bases. With V trimmed by 5 bases and J by 10 bases, 6 bases remained unmatched. The germline V gene has CDR1 MDHEN and CDR2 SYDVKM. CDR3 length: 14 amino acids. The DNA for the CDR3 is TGTGCCAGCAGTCAAACAGGGGGCTACTCACCCCTCCACTTT. Encoded protein: CASSQTGGYSPLHF. The full variable domain, in which reference TRBV28 and TRBJ1-6 provide the parts outside the CDR3, is DVKVTQSSRYLVKRTGEKVFLECVQDMDHENMFWYRQDPGLGLRLIYFSYDVKMKEKGDIPEGYSVSREKKERFSLILESASTNQTSMYLCASSQTGGYSPLHFGNGTRLTVT.

This rearrangement joins TRBV5-1 to TRBJ1-4; no reliable D call. The CDR3 runs 15 residues. V lost 0 bases and J 4 bases, leaving 10 bases between the germline ends. Germline values: CDR1 SGHRS, CDR2 YFSETQ. Written as DNA, the CDR3 is TGCGCCAGCAGCTTGGGAGACACCTATAATGAAAAACTGTTTTTT. The encoded protein is CASSLGDTYNEKLFF.

The rearrangement joins TRBV4-2 to TRBJ1-5; no clear D gene. Germline values: CDR1 LGHNA, CDR2 YNFKEQ. Deletions cut 0 bases from V and 2 bases from J, with 8 bases between. This CDR3 is 15 amino acids long. For the CDR3, the DNA is TGTGCCAGCAGCCAAGAGAGGGAGGGCAATCAGCCCCAGCATTTT. Translating it yields CASSQEREGNQPQHF.

The chain links TRBV9 to TRBJ2-5; TRBD2 aligns across 10 bases. There are 18 residues in the CDR3. In germline, CDR1 is SGDLS, CDR2 YYNGEE. After removal of 1 base from V and 1 base from J, the junction contained 10 bases not matched to a gene. Written as DNA, the CDR3 is TGTGCCAGCAGCGTATCCCCCCCCAAGCGGGGGGGCCAAGAGACCCAGTACTTC. This codes for CASSVSPPKRGGQETQYF.